The clone carrying this T cell receptor beta chain was observed a single time. The CDR3 covers 14 residues. Germline V gene sequence: CDR1 SGHDN, CDR2 FVKESK. V lost 1 base and J 6 bases, leaving 12 bases between the germline ends. The data are from a study of control samples from healthy donors and cancer patients. Profiling relied on immunoSEQ multiplex PCR, and the TCRdb table lists in-frame clones only, not all of them. The table includes more than 70,000 clones, 80% to 95% detected once. The chain links TRBV14 to TRBJ1-1; D may be TRBD1 (5 bases). This clonotype was obtained from a woman in her 30s in good health. Sequencing was performed on blood. CDR3 bases: TGTGCCAGCAGCCAAGTAGTCAGGGCGGCTGAAGCTTTCTTT. It yields the protein CASSQVVRAAEAFF.